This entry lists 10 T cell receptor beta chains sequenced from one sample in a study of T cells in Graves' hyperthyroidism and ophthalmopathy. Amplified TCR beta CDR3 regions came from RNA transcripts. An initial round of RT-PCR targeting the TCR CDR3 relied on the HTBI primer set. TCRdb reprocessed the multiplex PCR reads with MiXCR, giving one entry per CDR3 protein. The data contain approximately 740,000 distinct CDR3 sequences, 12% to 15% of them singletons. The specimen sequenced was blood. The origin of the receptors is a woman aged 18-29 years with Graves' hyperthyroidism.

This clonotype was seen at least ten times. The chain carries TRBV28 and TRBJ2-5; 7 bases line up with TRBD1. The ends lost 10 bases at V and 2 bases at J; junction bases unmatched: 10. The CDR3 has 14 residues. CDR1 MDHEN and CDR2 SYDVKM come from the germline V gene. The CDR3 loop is CATTNDRAQETQYF. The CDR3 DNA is TGTGCCACCACGAACGACAGGGCGCAAGAGACCCAGTACTTC.

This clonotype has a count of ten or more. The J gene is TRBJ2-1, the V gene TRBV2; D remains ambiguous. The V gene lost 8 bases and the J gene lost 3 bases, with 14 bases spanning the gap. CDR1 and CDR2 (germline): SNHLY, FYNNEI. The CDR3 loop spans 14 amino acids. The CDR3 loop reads CASLVRSNYNEQFF. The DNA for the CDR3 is TGTGCCAGCCTGGTCCGTTCGAACTACAATGAGCAGTTCTTC.

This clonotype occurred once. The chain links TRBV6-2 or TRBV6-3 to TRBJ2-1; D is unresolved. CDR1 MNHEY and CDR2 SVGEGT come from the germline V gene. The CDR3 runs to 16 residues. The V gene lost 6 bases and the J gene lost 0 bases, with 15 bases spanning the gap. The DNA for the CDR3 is TGTGCCAGCAGGCCCCTCGACAAACTCTCCTACAATGAGCAGTTCTTC. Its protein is CASRPLDKLSYNEQFF.

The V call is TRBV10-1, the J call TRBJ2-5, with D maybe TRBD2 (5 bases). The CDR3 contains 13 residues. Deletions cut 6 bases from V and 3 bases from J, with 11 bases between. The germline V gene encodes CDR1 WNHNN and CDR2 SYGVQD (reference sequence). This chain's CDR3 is CASSADGKETQYF. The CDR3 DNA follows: TGCGCCAGCAGCGCTGACGGGAAAGAGACCCAGTACTTC.

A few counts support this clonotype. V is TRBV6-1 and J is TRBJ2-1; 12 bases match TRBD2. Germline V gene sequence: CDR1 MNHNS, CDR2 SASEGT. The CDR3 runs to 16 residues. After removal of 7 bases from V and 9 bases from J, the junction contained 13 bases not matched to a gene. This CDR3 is CASTPRTSGKGSEQFF. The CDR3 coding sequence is TGTGCCAGCACCCCCCGGACTAGCGGGAAAGGAAGTGAGCAGTTCTTC.

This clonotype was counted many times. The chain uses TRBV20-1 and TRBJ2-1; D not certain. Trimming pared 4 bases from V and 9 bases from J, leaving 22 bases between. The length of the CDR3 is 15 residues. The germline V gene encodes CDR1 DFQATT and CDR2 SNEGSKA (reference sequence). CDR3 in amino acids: CSANRGKVVLLEQFF. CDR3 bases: TGCAGTGCTAATCGAGGAAAAGTCGTATTGCTTGAGCAGTTCTTC.

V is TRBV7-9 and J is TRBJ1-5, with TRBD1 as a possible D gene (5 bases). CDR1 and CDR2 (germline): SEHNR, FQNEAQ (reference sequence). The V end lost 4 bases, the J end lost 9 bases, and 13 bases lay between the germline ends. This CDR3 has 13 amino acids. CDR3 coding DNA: TGTGCCAGCAGCTCGGCCGGGACTATGCCCCAGCATTTT. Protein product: CASSSAGTMPQHF.

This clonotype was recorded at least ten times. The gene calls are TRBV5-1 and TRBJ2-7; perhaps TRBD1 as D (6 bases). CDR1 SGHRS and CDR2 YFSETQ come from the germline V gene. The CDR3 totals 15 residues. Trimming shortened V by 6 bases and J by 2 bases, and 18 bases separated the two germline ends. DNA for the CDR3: TGCGCCAGCACCCCGACCCCAGGGGCCCCCTACGAGCAGTACTTC. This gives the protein CASTPTPGAPYEQYF.

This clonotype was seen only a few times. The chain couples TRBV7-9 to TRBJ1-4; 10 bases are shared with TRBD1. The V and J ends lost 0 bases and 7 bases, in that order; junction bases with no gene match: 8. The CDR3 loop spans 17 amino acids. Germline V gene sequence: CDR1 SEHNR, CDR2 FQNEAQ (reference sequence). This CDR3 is CASSLAAGQGSTEKLFF. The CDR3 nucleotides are TGTGCCAGCAGCTTAGCAGCGGGACAGGGGTCGACTGAAAAACTGTTTTTT.

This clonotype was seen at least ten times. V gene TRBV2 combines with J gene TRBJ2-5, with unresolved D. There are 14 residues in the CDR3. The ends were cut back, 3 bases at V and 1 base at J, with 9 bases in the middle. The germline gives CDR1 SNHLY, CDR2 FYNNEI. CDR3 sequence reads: CASSESQIQETQYF. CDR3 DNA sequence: TGTGCCAGCAGTGAGAGTCAAATCCAAGAGACCCAGTACTTC.